These 26 T cell receptor beta chains came from one sample sequenced in a study of yellow fever vaccine responses in identical twins. TCRdb re-called the RT-PCR reads with MiXCR, one entry per CDR3 protein. The repertoire holds under 20,000 distinct CDR3 sequences, with about 65% as singletons. This specimen consisted of T cells from blood (PBMCs), unsorted or a sorted subset (not recorded which), obtained before or after yellow fever vaccination (not recorded which). The receptors were gathered from a woman younger than 30 who received the yellow fever vaccine.

V is TRBV11-2 and J is TRBJ2-1, with D possibly being TRBD2 (6 bases). Germline lookup yields CDR1 SGHAT and CDR2 FQNNGV. Trimming shortened V by 6 bases and J by 2 bases, and 14 bases separated the two germline ends. This CDR3 comprises 15 residues. The CDR3 DNA reads as TGTGCCAGCAGTTACAAGGAGGGGCCCTACAATGAGCAGTTCTTC. As protein: CASSYKEGPYNEQFF.

The gene calls are TRBV24-1 and TRBJ1-2; 7 bases fit TRBD1. After removal of 3 bases from V and 8 bases from J, the junction contained 8 bases not matched to a gene. The CDR3 loop spans 14 amino acids. CDR1 and CDR2 from the germline V gene are KGHDR and SFDVKD. In nucleotides, the CDR3 is TGTGCCACCAGTGATACCGACAGGGAGTACGGCTACACCTTC. Protein sequence: CATSDTDREYGYTF.

This clonotype was observed a few times. As DNA, the CDR3 is TGTGCCAGCAGCTTGTCGGGACAGGAGACCACTTGGTACCAAGAGACCCAGTACTTC. Its protein is CASSLSGQETTWYQETQYF. V is TRBV5-4 and J is TRBJ2-5; 8 nucleotides line up with TRBD1. The CDR3 is made up of 19 amino acids. Looked up from germline, CDR1 is SGHNT and CDR2 is YYREEE (reference sequence). The ends lost 1 base at V and 0 bases at J; junction bases unmatched: 14.

The chain employs TRBV3-1 and TRBJ1-2; TRBD1 is a possible D gene (5 bases). V was shortened by 2 bases and J by 3 bases, with 13 bases between the two germline ends. The CDR3 covers 15 residues. Germline V gene sequence: CDR1 LGHDT, CDR2 YNNKEL (reference sequence). CDR3 residues: CASSQLSGTHYGYTF. The CDR3 region has the DNA TGTGCCAGCAGCCAACTCTCCGGGACCCACTATGGCTACACCTTC.

V and J are TRBV20-1 and TRBJ1-1; tentative D call: TRBD1 (5 bases). The CDR3 is 13 amino acids. CDR1 and CDR2 (germline): DFQATT, SNEGSKA (reference sequence). Deletions cut 2 bases from V and 5 bases from J, with 12 bases between. The CDR3 DNA sequence: TGCAGTGCTAGAAGACCGGAGGGGACTGAAGCTTTCTTT. Translation: CSARRPEGTEAFF.

The chain uses TRBV20-1 and TRBJ2-3; weak D call: TRBD2 (5 bases). Deletions cut 3 bases from V and 0 bases from J, with 10 bases between. The CDR3 runs 14 residues. Germline lookup yields CDR1 DFQATT and CDR2 SNEGSKA (reference sequence). The CDR3 DNA reads as TGCAGTGCTAGGGCGGGCCCTAGCACAGATACGCAGTATTTT. It yields the protein CSARAGPSTDTQYF.

This clonotype was counted a few times. At one end the junction does not follow the germline gene, possibly because of a read error. The V and J genes are TRBV13 and TRBJ1-2; D uncertain. CDR3 length equals 14 residues. In germline, CDR1 is PRHDT, CDR2 FYEKMQ (reference sequence). For the CDR3, the DNA is TGTGCCAGCACTCGACGTGAAGGGCGGTATGGCTGCACCTTC. Protein: CASTRREGRYGCTF.

The rearrangement joins TRBV7-2 to TRBJ2-5, with D perhaps TRBD1 or TRBD2 (6 bases each). This CDR3 comprises 15 residues. V lost 7 bases, J lost 5 bases, and 20 bases lay in between. Germline V gene data show CDR1 as SGHTA and CDR2 as FQGNSA. CDR3 in DNA: TGTGCCAGCATCCCAAGACGGGGGCGAAAGGAGACCCAGTACTTC. Its translation is CASIPRRGRKETQYF.

CDR3 bases: TGTGCCAGCAGCTTCTTTGGACAGGGTACCTATGGCTACACCTTC. This gives the protein CASSFFGQGTYGYTF. The chain is built from TRBV11-1 and TRBJ1-2; 8 nucleotides align to TRBD1. V shed 3 bases and J 4 bases; nucleotides not matched to a gene: 7. This CDR3 contains 15 residues. Per germline, CDR1 SGHAT and CDR2 FQDESV (reference sequence).

The V and J genes are TRBV13 and TRBJ1-2, with 7 bases identical to TRBD1. Germline V gene data show CDR1 as PRHDT and CDR2 as FYEKMQ (reference sequence). The CDR3 runs to 11 residues. V dropped 8 bases and J dropped 7; count of bases not matched to a gene: 4. In nucleotides, the CDR3 is TGTGCCAGCCGGGACAGAGGTGGCTACACCTTC. The encoded protein is CASRDRGGYTF.

The chain combines TRBV12-3 or TRBV12-4 with TRBJ2-3, with D unresolved. Between the trimmed V and J ends, which lost 7 bases and 1 base, there was a span of 15 bases. The CDR3 spans 15 residues. CDR3 loop: CASKKTTLGTDTQYF. In DNA form, the CDR3 reads TGTGCCAGCAAAAAGACAACCCTGGGCACAGATACGCAGTATTTT.

The rearrangement links TRBV3-1 to TRBJ2-1; D perhaps matches TRBD2 (5 bases). This CDR3 has 15 residues. Per germline, CDR1 LGHDT and CDR2 YNNKEL (reference sequence). Trimming pared 5 bases from V and 3 bases from J, leaving 14 bases between. The DNA for the CDR3 is TGTGCCAGCAGCACGGAAGGAGGAATCTACAATGAGCAGTTCTTC. Translating gives CASSTEGGIYNEQFF.

J is TRBJ2-7 and V is TRBV20-1, with D possibly matching TRBD1 (6 bases). Trimming took off 5 bases at V and 6 bases at J, with 14 bases between the two ends. The CDR3 contains 12 residues. From germline, CDR1 is DFQATT and CDR2 SNEGSKA (reference sequence). This CDR3 reads CSASQGTSEQYF. CDR3 DNA: TGCAGTGCTTCCCAGGGGACAAGCGAGCAGTACTTC.

This clonotype was observed a few times. The chain combines TRBV29-1 with TRBJ1-2, with 7 bases lining up with TRBD1. The CDR3 totals 14 residues. Germline V lookup: CDR1 SQVTM, CDR2 ANQGSEA. The V and J ends lost 6 bases and 1 base, in that order; junction bases with no gene match: 8. CDR3 protein: CSVPQTGFNYGYTF. The DNA for the CDR3 is TGCAGCGTCCCTCAGACAGGGTTTAACTATGGCTACACCTTC.

This rearrangement joins TRBV4-1 to TRBJ1-2; D remains ambiguous. Trimming pared 4 bases from V and 6 bases from J, leaving 12 bases between. This CDR3 has 13 amino acids. CDR1 is MGHRA, CDR2 YSYEKL, per germline. The CDR3 region is CASSPAGGNGYTF. In nucleotides, the CDR3 is TGCGCCAGCAGCCCCGCCGGAGGGAATGGCTACACCTTC.

This chain uses TRBV11-3 with TRBJ2-3; D gene unclear. CDR3 length: 15 residues. The germline V and J ends were trimmed by 4 bases and 3 bases, with 14 bases remaining between them. Germline-derived CDR1 and CDR2 are SGHNT and YENEEA. CDR3 amino acids: CASSSPLLATDTQYF. In DNA, the CDR3 is TGTGCCAGCAGCTCCCCCCTTTTGGCGACAGATACGCAGTATTTT.

The table lists this clonotype with a count of one. The chain joins TRBV18 to TRBJ2-1; D is unclear. CDR3 size: 14 residues. Germline values: CDR1 KGHSH, CDR2 LQKENI. The V gene lost 2 bases and the J gene lost 10 bases, with 15 bases spanning the gap. In DNA form, the CDR3 reads TGTGCCAGCTCACCAAGGCTCTCCCAAAAAGAGCAGTTCTTC. Translated, it gives CASSPRLSQKEQFF.

This chain connects TRBV18 to TRBJ2-5, with TRBD1 matching 7 bases. Germline CDR1 KGHSH, CDR2 LQKENI. The junction had 7 bases not matched to a gene; V was cut back by 1 base and J by 5 bases. The CDR3 totals 15 residues. The CDR3 sequence is CASSPLDRVDETQYF. For the CDR3, the DNA is TGTGCCAGCTCACCACTTGACAGGGTAGACGAGACCCAGTACTTC.

This sequence joins TRBV2 and TRBJ2-5; D is uncertain. V lost 7 bases to trimming and J lost 6 bases, with 12 bases between them. Germline V gives CDR1 SNHLY, CDR2 FYNNEI. The CDR3 has 12 amino acids. The CDR3 bases are TGTGCCAGCAAGGGCCCGGAAAAGACCCAGTACTTC. Protein: CASKGPEKTQYF. Filled out from reference TRBV2 and TRBJ2-5, the complete variable domain reads EPEVTQTPSHQVTQMGQEVILRCVPISNHLYFYWYRQILGQKVEFLVSFYNNEISEKSEIFDDQFSVERPDGSNFTLKIRSTKLEDSAMYFCASKGPEKTQYFGPGTRLLVL.

This chain connects TRBV27 to TRBJ2-4; 7 bases are shared with TRBD2. The J segment lost 1 base and the V segment lost 2 bases, leaving 2 bases of the junction unmatched. Germline CDR1 reads MNHEY; CDR2 reads SMNVEV (reference sequence). The CDR3 loop spans 15 amino acids. DNA of the CDR3: TGTGCCAGCAGTTTAACTAGCGTGGCCAAAAACATTCAGTACTTC. It codes for CASSLTSVAKNIQYF.

This clonotype has a handful of counts. The J gene is TRBJ1-6, the V gene TRBV11-1; 8 positions match TRBD1. The CDR3 runs to 14 residues. Germline V lookup: CDR1 SGHAT, CDR2 FQDESV (reference sequence). V shed 3 bases and J 9 bases; nucleotides not matched to a gene: 4. The CDR3 protein is CASSLDREGSPLHF. CDR3 bases: TGTGCCAGCAGCTTGGACAGGGAGGGTTCACCCCTCCACTTT.

This chain links TRBV5-1 with TRBJ2-3, with D maybe TRBD2 (6 bases). The CDR3 has 16 amino acids. Trimming removed 0 bases from V and 1 base from J, with 12 bases in between. Germline V gene lookup returns CDR1 SGHRS and CDR2 YFSETQ. CDR3 sequence: CASSLDAGWGTDTQYF. CDR3 sequence (DNA): TGCGCCAGCAGCTTGGATGCGGGATGGGGCACAGATACGCAGTATTTT.

This clonotype was seen only once. V is TRBV9 and J is TRBJ2-1; TRBD2 matches at 13 bases. CDR1 and CDR2 (germline): SGDLS, YYNGEE. The CDR3 spans 16 residues. V shed 5 bases, J shed 7 bases, and the junction held 9 bases outside the gene matches. The CDR3 DNA reads as TGTGCCAGCAGTCCTACACCGGGACTAGCGGGGAATGAGCAGTTCTTC. Translating it yields CASSPTPGLAGNEQFF. The full variable domain, rest sourced from reference TRBV9 and TRBJ2-1, is DSGVTQTPKHLITATGQRVTLRCSPRSGDLSVYWYQQSLDQGLQFLIQYYNGEERAKGNILERFSAQQFPDLHSELNLSSLELGDSALYFCASSPTPGLAGNEQFFGPGTRLTVL.

This chain uses TRBV5-6 with TRBJ2-7; no reliable D call. Trimming removed 1 base from V and 6 bases from J, with 5 bases in between. Germline assignment: CDR1 SGHDT and CDR2 YYEEEE. The CDR3 is 11 amino acids. CDR3 in DNA: TGTGCCAGCAGCTTGAATACCGAGCAGTACGTC. Its protein is CASSLNTEQYV.

The CDR3: CASSPPYNSPLHF. In DNA form, the CDR3 reads TGTGCCAGCTCACCGCCCTATAATTCACCCCTCCACTTT. The chain links TRBV18 to TRBJ1-6; D is undetermined. The CDR3 length is 13 residues. The V gene's germline CDR1 is KGHSH and CDR2 LQKENI. V lost 3 bases, J lost 2 bases, and 2 bases lay in between. Full variable domain (remainder filled in from reference TRBV18 and TRBJ1-6): NAGVMQNPRHLVRRRGQEARLRCSPMKGHSHVYWYRQLPEEGLKFMVYLQKENIIDESGMPKERFSAEFPKEGPSILRIQQVVRGDSAAYFCASSPPYNSPLHFGNGTRLTVT.

The chain is built from TRBV2 and TRBJ1-5; D not certain. V was shortened by 4 bases and J by 11 bases, with 15 bases between the two germline ends. Germline lookup yields CDR1 SNHLY and CDR2 FYNNEI. The CDR3 is 13 residues long. This chain's CDR3 is CASSAGPLGSQHF. The CDR3 DNA follows: TGTGCCAGCAGTGCCGGACCTCTGGGGTCCCAGCATTTT.